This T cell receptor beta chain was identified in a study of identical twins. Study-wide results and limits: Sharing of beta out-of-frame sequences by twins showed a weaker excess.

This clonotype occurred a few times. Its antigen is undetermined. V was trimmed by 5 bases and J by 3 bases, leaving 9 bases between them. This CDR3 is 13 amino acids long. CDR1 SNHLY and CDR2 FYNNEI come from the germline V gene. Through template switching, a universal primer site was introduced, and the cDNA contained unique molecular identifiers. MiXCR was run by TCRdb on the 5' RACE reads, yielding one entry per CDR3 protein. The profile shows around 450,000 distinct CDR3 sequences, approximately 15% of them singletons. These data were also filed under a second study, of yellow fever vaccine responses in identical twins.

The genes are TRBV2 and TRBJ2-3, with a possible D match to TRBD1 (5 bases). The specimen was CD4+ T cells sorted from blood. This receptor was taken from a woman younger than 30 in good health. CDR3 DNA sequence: TGTGCCAGCAGTATGACAGTTACAGATACGCAGTATTTT. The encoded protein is CASSMTVTDTQYF.